This TCR beta chain is from a study of blood T cell repertoires in COVID-19. Across the whole study: The United States, Italy and Spain were the sources of the acute and convalescent COVID-19 samples.

V lost 7 bases and J 2 bases, leaving 14 bases between the germline ends. Germline V gene lookup returns CDR1 LNHDA and CDR2 SQIVND (reference sequence). This CDR3 comprises 14 residues. TCRdb's table, derived via immunoSEQ multiplex PCR, lists solely in-frame clones and lacks some. This sample has under 400,000 clones, with 65% to 90% found just once. Participant ages covered about 18 to 89 years across some 25 US areas. The chain couples TRBV19 to TRBJ1-2; D is possibly TRBD1 (6 bases). The sample was PBMCs or T cells enriched from blood (not recorded which). This sequence originates from a woman aged 35 to 49 with acute COVID-19. The CDR3 DNA is TGTGCCAGTAACCCCATGGACAGCAACTATGGCTACACCTTC. The encoded protein is CASNPMDSNYGYTF.